This is a list of T cell receptor beta chains from one sample in a study of blood T cell repertoires in COVID-19. Assay: immunoSEQ multiplex PCR; the TCRdb copy retains only in-frame clones and omits some. This table has about 210,000 clones, roughly four fifths appearing once. Sequenced sample: PBMCs or T cells enriched from blood (not recorded which). The receptors were sampled from a man in his forties who had recovered from COVID-19. Each CDR3 is given with its conserved first and last residue. Each record gives: J gene, D gene, V gene, clone size, CDR3 DNA, CDR3 protein. A D gene is named only where the DNA matches it firmly. The size entry is marked missing in some rows and otherwise reads once, few, many or a size class.

j_call: TRBJ2-7
d_call: NA
v_call: TRBV6-5
clone_size: once
cdr3_nt: TGTGCCAGCAGTTACAGGGAGCCACCCTACGAGCAGTACTTC
cdr3_aa: CASSYREPPYEQYF

j_call: TRBJ2-1
d_call: NA
v_call: TRBV30
clone_size: NA
cdr3_nt: TGTGCCTGGGGGGGGCCCAGGGATGAGCAGTTCTTC
cdr3_aa: CAWGGPRDEQFF

j_call: TRBJ2-1
d_call: TRBD2
v_call: TRBV15
clone_size: NA
cdr3_nt: TGTGCCACCAGGACTAGCGGGAGTTCCTACAATGAGCAGTTCTTC
cdr3_aa: CATRTSGSSYNEQFF

j_call: TRBJ2-1
d_call: NA
v_call: TRBV24-1
clone_size: NA
cdr3_nt: TGTGCCACCAGTCTTTCGCGTGAGCAGTTCTTC
cdr3_aa: CATSLSREQFF

j_call: TRBJ1-3
d_call: NA
v_call: TRBV5-1
clone_size: NA
cdr3_nt: TGCGCCAGCAGCTTGGCCGGGCAGGGGAGAAACACCATATATTTT
cdr3_aa: CASSLAGQGRNTIYF

j_call: TRBJ1-2
d_call: TRBD1
v_call: TRBV5-1
clone_size: NA
cdr3_nt: TGCGCCAGCAGCTTGACAGGACAGGCCTATGGCTACACCTTC
cdr3_aa: CASSLTGQAYGYTF

j_call: TRBJ1-1
d_call: NA
v_call: TRBV2
clone_size: NA
cdr3_nt: TGTGCCAGCAGTCCGGAGAGGGAAGCTTTCTTT
cdr3_aa: CASSPEREAFF

j_call: TRBJ2-2
d_call: TRBD2
v_call: TRBV5-6
clone_size: NA
cdr3_nt: TGTGCCAGCAGCCGATTGATTAGCGGGAGGGCCGGCGGGGAGCTGTTTTTT
cdr3_aa: CASSRLISGRAGGELFF

j_call: TRBJ1-6
d_call: TRBD1
v_call: TRBV6-4
clone_size: NA
cdr3_nt: TGTGCCAGCAGCCCCCAGACAGGGGGTAATTCACCCCTCCACTTT
cdr3_aa: CASSPQTGGNSPLHF

j_call: TRBJ2-5
d_call: TRBD1
v_call: TRBV7-9
clone_size: NA
cdr3_nt: TGTGCCAGCAGCTCTTCAGGGGGCACAGAGACCCAGTACTTC
cdr3_aa: CASSSSGGTETQYF

j_call: TRBJ1-2
d_call: TRBD1
v_call: TRBV20-1
clone_size: NA
cdr3_nt: TGCAGTGCTAGAATCAGACAGGGCCCCACCTTC
cdr3_aa: CSARIRQGPTF

j_call: TRBJ2-5
d_call: NA
v_call: TRBV7-9
clone_size: NA
cdr3_nt: TGTGCCAGCAGCTTGGACAGTTTTCGAGAGACCCAGTACTTC
cdr3_aa: CASSLDSFRETQYF

j_call: TRBJ1-1
d_call: NA
v_call: TRBV7-9
clone_size: few
cdr3_nt: TGTGCCAGCAGCTTAAGCATGGGCCTGAACACTGAAGCTTTCTTT
cdr3_aa: CASSLSMGLNTEAFF

j_call: TRBJ2-3
d_call: NA
v_call: TRBV12-5
clone_size: NA
cdr3_nt: TGTGCTAGTGGTTCCAACCGACCCGGGGATACGCAGTATTTT
cdr3_aa: CASGSNRPGDTQYF

j_call: TRBJ1-4
d_call: NA
v_call: TRBV5-1
clone_size: NA
cdr3_nt: TGCGCCAGCAGCTTGTTGGTAGGGGGAAGGGCAACTAATGAAAAACTGTTTTTT
cdr3_aa: CASSLLVGGRATNEKLFF

j_call: TRBJ1-2
d_call: TRBD1
v_call: TRBV24-1
clone_size: NA
cdr3_nt: TGTGCCACCAGTGATCCCTCCGGGACAGGGAATCATGGCTACACCTTC
cdr3_aa: CATSDPSGTGNHGYTF

j_call: TRBJ1-2
d_call: NA
v_call: TRBV5-5
clone_size: NA
cdr3_nt: TGTGCCAGCAGCTTGTCTTACACTACCTATGGCTACACCTTC
cdr3_aa: CASSLSYTTYGYTF

j_call: TRBJ2-1
d_call: NA
v_call: TRBV5-5
clone_size: once
cdr3_nt: TGTGCCAGCAGCTTGAGAGTAGAACGGTTCGATGAGCAGTTCTTC
cdr3_aa: CASSLRVERFDEQFF

j_call: TRBJ2-7
d_call: NA
v_call: TRBV6-4
clone_size: NA
cdr3_nt: TGTGCCAGCAGTAGGGACTTTCTCGGGGAGCAGTACTTC
cdr3_aa: CASSRDFLGEQYF

j_call: TRBJ2-3
d_call: TRBD2
v_call: TRBV29-1
clone_size: NA
cdr3_nt: TGCAGCGTGGGAGGTGCGGGGGGAAACACAGATACGCAGTATTTT
cdr3_aa: CSVGGAGGNTDTQYF

j_call: TRBJ1-2
d_call: TRBD1
v_call: TRBV9
clone_size: NA
cdr3_nt: TGTGCCAGCAGCCCCGGAGGACAGGGCGGCTACACCTTC
cdr3_aa: CASSPGGQGGYTF

j_call: TRBJ1-3
d_call: NA
v_call: TRBV2
clone_size: NA
cdr3_nt: TGTGCCAGCAGCGTTGAGGGTAGCTCCGGAAACACCATATATTTT
cdr3_aa: CASSVEGSSGNTIYF